This TCR beta chain was sequenced for a study of identifying expanded T cells in peripheral blood. The data were produced by immunoSEQ multiplex PCR, yet TCRdb's version contains in-frame clones alone and is incomplete. The sample lists about 78,000 clones, roughly 81% occurring once. Regarding the study as a whole: Variance in clone template counts between approximately two-week samples significantly increased with total template count across all healthy donors. Over two and four weeks, about 15 and 19 clones changed, versus around 1.3 between replicates.

Trimming removed 2 bases at V and 7 bases at J, with 12 bases between. This CDR3 is built from 14 residues. Germline loops: CDR1 WSHSY, CDR2 SAAADI. With regard to this clone: The antigen is unknown.

The genes are TRBV10-2 and TRBJ1-5; D gene ambiguous. The sample consisted of blood. The clonotype was recovered from a person aged 18 to 75 in good health. As DNA, the CDR3 is TGCGCCAGCAGTGAGAGAGGGTCCGAGCAGCCCCAGCATTTT. Translation: CASSERGSEQPQHF.